This TCR beta chain was documented in a study of T cells in Graves' hyperthyroidism and ophthalmopathy. Study-level results: With a median lead of approximately six months before onset, the model predicted ophthalmopathy.

The CDR3 has 19 amino acids. Trimming left V 5 bases short and J 3 bases short, with 29 bases between. The germline CDR1 and CDR2 sequences are MNHNS and SASEGT. TCR beta CDR3 region amplification was performed from RNA transcripts. The HTBI primer set served for first-round RT-PCR of the TCR CDR3. TCRdb processed the multiplex PCR reads anew with MiXCR; each CDR3 protein has one entry. The sample lists roughly 630,000 distinct CDR3 sequences; around 14% were seen once. Ten or more counts support this clonotype. Its specificity is not known. The genes are TRBV6-1 and TRBJ2-7; no definite D call. Sequences were obtained from blood. This clonotype was sampled from a woman in her twenties or thirties with Graves' hyperthyroidism. The CDR3 region is CASSRGDGSKKAKGYEQYF. The CDR3 coding sequence is TGTGCCAGCAGTCGCGGCGACGGATCCAAAAAAGCGAAGGGCTACGAGCAGTACTTC.